This T cell receptor (beta chain) stems from a study of PD-1 blockade in mismatch repair-deficient tumors. Method: immunoSEQ multiplex PCR; TCRdb's copy keeps in-frame clones and lacks some. This table has about 63,000 clones, about 87% appearing once. General observations from the study: Tumor-resident clones, often absent from pretreatment blood, expanded after pembrolizumab and then contracted.

CDR1 is GTSNPN and CDR2 is SVGIG in the germline V gene (reference sequence). This CDR3 has 14 residues. V gave up 0 bases and J gave up 4 bases, with 10 bases separating them. Remarks on this clone: Its antigen is as yet unknown.

Sample: peripheral blood, taken 52 weeks after starting pembrolizumab. This sequence was found in an adult with mismatch repair-deficient cancer. The rearrangement links TRBV30 to TRBJ1-5; the D is unclear. In nucleotides, the CDR3 is TGTGCCTGGAGTGTCGGTACCCTGAATCAGCCCCAGCATTTT. This encodes CAWSVGTLNQPQHF. Complete variable domain (other parts from reference TRBV30 and TRBJ1-5): SQTIHQWPATLVQPVGSPLSLECTVEGTSNPNLYWYRQAAGRGLQLLFYSVGIGQISSEVPQNLSASRPQDRQFILSSKKLLLSDSGFYLCAWSVGTLNQPQHFGDGTRLSIL.